The present entry profiles one TCR beta chain with its context. The antigen remains unidentified. The study based diagnoses on clinical symptoms, serum thyroxine and TRAb, thyroid ultrasound and orbital computed tomography. This sample stems from a study of T cells in Graves' hyperthyroidism and ophthalmopathy. Study-wide results and limits: Peripheral blood also featured most of the thyroid clonotypes expanded above 0.001. Classification by a 13 V-J model distinguished ophthalmopathy from stable hyperthyroidism.

Amplified TCR beta CDR3 regions came from RNA transcripts. Carried out on the TCR CDR3, a first-round RT-PCR used the HTBI primer set. TCRdb re-called the multiplex PCR reads through MiXCR, storing one row per CDR3 protein. Altogether around 440,000 distinct CDR3 sequences are present, approximately 14% being singletons, with the ten largest covering around 7.3%. Per germline, CDR1 SGHVS and CDR2 FNYEAQ. The CDR3 is 19 residues long. V shed 0 bases and J 2 bases; nucleotides not matched to a gene: 12. This clonotype was obtained from a woman younger than 35 with Graves' hyperthyroidism. The chain uses TRBV7-6 and TRBJ2-2, with 7 bases matching TRBD1. Sequencing was performed on blood. CDR3: CASSLASSGRQGNTGELFF. The CDR3 DNA reads as TGTGCCAGCAGCTTAGCTAGTTCAGGACGACAGGGCAACACCGGGGAGCTGTTTTTT.